A single sample gave rise to the 14 T cell receptor beta chains below, sequenced in a study of shared clonotypes between healthy human individuals. Sequencing was performed with immunoSEQ multiplex PCR; in TCRdb, only in-frame clones are kept and a portion is missing. Of roughly 2.5 million clones listed, approximately 90% are singletons. Sequenced: naive CD4+ T cells sorted from blood. Regarding subset: CD45RA+ positively selected. These receptors were taken from a man aged 18 to 35 in good health.

This sequence joins TRBV28 and TRBJ1-1; a weak D match, TRBD1 (5 bases). The V and J ends lost 5 bases and 7 bases respectively, with 11 bases between them. Germline V gene lookup returns CDR1 MDHEN and CDR2 SYDVKM. This CDR3 spans 12 amino acids. The CDR3 DNA sequence: TGTGCCAGCAGTAAGAGGACATATGAAGCTTTCTTT. It yields the protein CASSKRTYEAFF.

V is TRBV19 and J is TRBJ2-1; TRBD2 matches at 9 bases. Unmatched junction bases numbered 5, after V lost 6 bases and J lost 5 bases. The CDR3 contains 14 residues. The germline gives CDR1 LNHDA, CDR2 SQIVND (reference sequence). The CDR3 loop is CASRSGRLHNEQFF. The CDR3 coding sequence is TGTGCCAGTAGGAGCGGGAGGCTCCACAATGAGCAGTTCTTC.

The rearrangement links TRBV5-6 to TRBJ1-5, with no clear D. Germline V CDR1 and CDR2: SGHDT, YYEEEE. V was pared by 0 bases and J by 2 bases, with 12 bases between. The CDR3 sequence is 16 residues long. Here the CDR3 DNA reads TGTGCCAGCAGCTTGGGACCGGGCACGGGCAATCAGCCCCAGCATTTT. Its translation: CASSLGPGTGNQPQHF.

A remark on this clone: The same CDR3 arises from other DNA sequences in this sample as well. V is TRBV29-1 and J is TRBJ2-5; tentative D call: TRBD2 (6 bases). The CDR3 is 12 residues long. Germline CDR1 reads SQVTM; CDR2 reads ANQGSEA. V shed 4 bases and J shed 4 bases, with 10 bases lying between them. In DNA, the CDR3 is TGCAGCGTTGGAGGAGCGGGAGAGACCCAGTACTTC. Protein product: CSVGGAGETQYF.

V is TRBV7-3 and J is TRBJ1-6, with 7 positions matching TRBD1. After removal of 3 bases from V and 9 bases from J, the junction contained 11 bases not matched to a gene. CDR3 length: 16 residues. Germline V lookup: CDR1 SGHTA, CDR2 FQGTGA. DNA of the CDR3: TGTGCCAGCAGCTTGGGGCCTACAGGGGCTGGTTCACCCCTCCACTTT. Protein: CASSLGPTGAGSPLHF.

As for this clone: Different DNA sequences within this sample yield the same CDR3. This rearrangement joins TRBV20-1 to TRBJ2-3; D ambiguous. Germline V gene sequence: CDR1 DFQATT, CDR2 SNEGSKA (reference sequence). The CDR3 has 11 residues. V lost 6 bases and J lost 0, with 4 bases in between. CDR3 sequence: CSAGSTDTQYF. Written as DNA, the CDR3 is TGCAGTGCAGGAAGCACAGATACGCAGTATTTT.

The chain combines TRBV7-3 with TRBJ2-5, with D possibly being TRBD2 (5 bases). The length of the CDR3 is 15 residues. The germline V gene has CDR1 SGHTA and CDR2 FQGTGA. Trimming cost V 3 bases and J 3 bases, with 14 bases left between them. The CDR3 protein is CASSLTSGNKETQYF. The CDR3 DNA sequence: TGTGCCAGCAGCTTGACCTCGGGGAATAAAGAGACCCAGTACTTC.

The chain has TRBV28 and TRBJ1-6; 8 positions agree with TRBD1. The CDR3 contains 14 residues. CDR1 and CDR2 (germline): MDHEN, SYDVKM. Trimming at V came to 8 bases and at J to 10 bases, leaving 10 bases not matched to a gene. CDR3 protein: CASLHGTGQSPLHF. The CDR3 bases are TGTGCCAGCTTACACGGGACAGGCCAATCACCCCTCCACTTT.

The chain combines TRBV28 with TRBJ2-5, with D possibly being TRBD1 or TRBD2 (5 bases each). Germline assignment: CDR1 MDHEN and CDR2 SYDVKM. The CDR3 is 14 amino acids. The V and J ends lost 2 bases and 5 bases respectively, with 12 bases between them. The CDR3 region has the DNA TGTGCCAGCAGTTTAGGGCTCTGGGACGAGACCCAGTACTTC. Translation: CASSLGLWDETQYF.

V is TRBV5-1 and J is TRBJ1-3; a possible D gene is TRBD1 (5 bases). Trimming shortened V by 4 bases and J by 0 bases, and 17 bases separated the two germline ends. This CDR3 comprises 17 residues. Germline loops: CDR1 SGHRS, CDR2 YFSETQ. The CDR3 DNA sequence: TGCGCCAGCAGCCTGGAGCAGGGAAGGAGCTCTGGAAACACCATATATTTT. Its protein is CASSLEQGRSSGNTIYF.

Note on this clone: At one end, the junction sequence differs from germline, possibly due to a read error. The rearrangement uses TRBV30 and TRBJ2-7; 7 bases map to TRBD1. This CDR3 region has 11 residues. Germline CDR1 reads GTSNPN; CDR2 reads SVGIG (reference sequence). The DNA of the CDR3 is TGTGCCTGGACGAGGGACAGCTCCTTCAGCTTC. As protein: CAWTRDSSFSF.

The chain joins TRBV2 to TRBJ2-1, with 9 bases aligning to TRBD2. The germline CDR1 and CDR2 sequences are SNHLY and FYNNEI. V gave up 7 bases and J gave up 4 bases; unmatched junction bases: 11. This CDR3 comprises 16 residues. CDR3: CASNERRGGVYNEQFF. In DNA form, the CDR3 reads TGTGCCAGCAACGAGAGGCGGGGGGGCGTTTACAATGAGCAGTTCTTC.

This CDR3 reads CATRQGGPGTGAYEQYF. CDR3 coding DNA: TGTGCCACACGGCAAGGGGGTCCCGGGACAGGGGCCTACGAGCAGTACTTC. The chain uses TRBV10-3 and TRBJ2-7; 10 bases align to TRBD1. The CDR3 length is 17 residues. The germline CDR1 and CDR2 sequences are ENHRY and SYGVKD. V shed 10 bases and J 2 bases; nucleotides not matched to a gene: 17.

The chain combines TRBV5-5 with TRBJ2-7; 8 nucleotides line up with TRBD1. With 4 bases clipped from V and 0 bases from J, the junction kept 6 bases outside the gene matches. Germline V gives CDR1 SGHKS, CDR2 YYEKEE (reference sequence). The CDR3 extends over 15 amino acids. The CDR3 protein is CASSGAGQASYEQYF. The DNA for the CDR3 is TGTGCCAGCAGCGGGGCGGGACAGGCCTCCTACGAGCAGTACTTC.